This entry concerns a single TCR beta chain. Genomic DNA belonging to each subset was distributed in equal measure over several immunoSEQ plates. TCRdb's copy holds only in-frame clones and misses some; the assay was immunoSEQ multiplex PCR. The sample lists hundreds of thousands of clones; 74% were seen once. The CDR3 has 15 residues. The V gene lost 4 bases and the J gene lost 3 bases, with 16 bases spanning the gap. Germline CDR1 reads MDHEN; CDR2 reads SYDVKM. These data are taken from a study of shared clonotypes between healthy human individuals. Only Caucasian adults living in Nashville, Tennessee made up the donor group.

The receptor's source is a woman aged 25 to 39 in good health. This chain connects TRBV28 to TRBJ2-7, with no clear D. The sequencing input was memory CD4+ T cells sorted from blood. Subset specified: CD45RA-negative fraction. The CDR3 DNA reads as TGTGCCAGCAGTTACAAGACAACCTGGGACTACGAGCAGTACTTC. Translated, it gives CASSYKTTWDYEQYF.